This passage covers 9 T cell receptor beta chains from one sample sequenced in a study of cytomegalovirus exposure and HLA in healthy donors. 13 Jbeta primers and 60 Vbeta primers were used for the PCR. Only in-frame clones appear in the TCRdb table, and some are missing; sequencing was by immunoSEQ multiplex PCR. The table lists around 63,000 clones. The material sequenced was PBMCs. The receptors were sampled from a woman between 25 and 40 years old in good health and CMV-seronegative.

The rearrangement joins TRBV27 to TRBJ2-3; a possible D gene is TRBD1 (6 bases). Germline V gene data show CDR1 as MNHEY and CDR2 as SMNVEV (reference sequence). Trimming took off 6 bases at V and 8 bases at J, with 15 bases between the two ends. The CDR3 contains 13 residues. The CDR3 spells CASRTDRSPTQYF. The CDR3 DNA reads TGTGCCAGCAGGACAGACAGGTCCCCTACGCAGTATTTT.

The rearrangement uses TRBV6-1 and TRBJ2-7; D is unclear. This CDR3 contains 13 residues. Trimming cost V 1 base and J 3 bases, with 7 bases left between them. The V gene's germline CDR1 is MNHNS and CDR2 SASEGT. Written as DNA, the CDR3 is TGTGCCAGCAGTGAAGGGTTACTCTACGAGCAGTACTTC. Translation gives CASSEGLLYEQYF.

V is TRBV29-1 and J is TRBJ1-4; a possible D gene is TRBD1 (6 bases). The CDR3 is 13 residues long. Germline-derived CDR1 and CDR2 are SQVTM and ANQGSEA. The V end lost 2 bases, the J end lost 8 bases, and 12 bases lay between the germline ends. The CDR3 loop reads CSVETGQGEKLFF. CDR3 in DNA: TGCAGCGTTGAAACAGGGCAGGGGGAAAAACTGTTTTTT.

V is TRBV6-5 and J is TRBJ2-7; the D gene is possibly TRBD2 (6 bases). V dropped 0 bases and J dropped 5 bases, with 11 bases sitting between them. CDR1 is MNHEY and CDR2 is SVGAGI in the germline V gene. This CDR3 has 14 amino acids. The DNA of the CDR3 is TGTGCCAGCAGTTACTCGGGGGGAAGTAACGAGCAGTACTTC. It yields the protein CASSYSGGSNEQYF.

The gene calls are TRBV29-1 and TRBJ2-7, with 8 bases that match TRBD1. The trim removed 4 bases at V and 2 bases at J, leaving 7 bases unmatched. The CDR3 totals 14 residues. From germline, CDR1 is SQVTM and CDR2 ANQGSEA. CDR3 protein: CSVVVQGGPYEQYF. DNA for the CDR3: TGCAGCGTTGTAGTACAGGGGGGCCCCTACGAGCAGTACTTC.

V usage is TRBV6-1 and J usage is TRBJ2-7; D might be TRBD1 (5 bases). V was clipped by 6 bases and J by 2 bases, with 14 bases between them. The CDR3 extends over 14 amino acids. Per the germline V gene, CDR1 is MNHNS and CDR2 is SASEGT. This CDR3 reads CASRGTTVPYEQYF. Written as DNA, the CDR3 is TGTGCCAGCAGGGGCACGACAGTACCCTACGAGCAGTACTTC.

The CDR3 reads CAWSRGAGYTF. The CDR3 nucleotides read TGTGCCTGGAGTAGGGGCGCTGGCTACACCTTC. V is TRBV30 and J is TRBJ1-2; D might be TRBD1 (5 bases). The V end lost 2 bases, the J end lost 7 bases, and 8 bases lay between the germline ends. The germline gives CDR1 GTSNPN, CDR2 SVGIG (reference sequence). The CDR3 runs to 11 residues. The full variable domain, completed using reference TRBV30 and TRBJ1-2, is SQTIHQWPATLVQPVGSPLSLECTVEGTSNPNLYWYRQAAGRGLQLLFYSVGIGQISSEVPQNLSASRPQDRQFILSSKKLLLSDSGFYLCAWSRGAGYTFGSGTRLTVV.

The CDR3 nucleotides read TGTGCCAGCAGCCAGGACCGGACTAACGAGCAGTACTTC. It codes for CASSQDRTNEQYF. V usage is TRBV5-4 and J usage is TRBJ2-7; TRBD2 might be the D (6 bases). The CDR3 is 13 residues long. Trimming took off 4 bases at V and 5 bases at J, with 13 bases between the two ends. CDR1 and CDR2 (germline): SGHNT, YYREEE (reference sequence). Looking up the rest from reference TRBV5-4 and TRBJ2-7 gives the full variable domain: ETGVTQSPTHLIKTRGQQVTLRCSSQSGHNTVSWYQQALGQGPQFIFQYYREEENGRGNFPPRFSGLQFPNYSSELNVNALELDDSALYLCASSQDRTNEQYFGPGTRLTVT.

The gene calls are TRBV2 and TRBJ1-1; 10 nucleotides align to TRBD1. Losses at the gene ends were 6 bases for V and 4 bases for J; bases not matched to a gene: 5. Germline V gene sequence: CDR1 SNHLY, CDR2 FYNNEI. The CDR3 is 14 residues long. The CDR3 DNA reads as TGTGCCAGCAGCGGGACAGGGGTAGCCACTGAAGCTTTCTTT. It specifies CASSGTGVATEAFF. Supplemented by reference TRBV2 and TRBJ1-1, the full variable domain reads EPEVTQTPSHQVTQMGQEVILRCVPISNHLYFYWYRQILGQKVEFLVSFYNNEISEKSEIFDDQFSVERPDGSNFTLKIRSTKLEDSAMYFCASSGTGVATEAFFGQGTRLTVV.